This entry lists 30 T cell receptor beta chains sequenced from one sample in a study of cytomegalovirus exposure and HLA in healthy donors. PCR primers comprised 60 Vbeta and 13 Jbeta primers. The table came from immunoSEQ multiplex PCR; TCRdb's copy has only in-frame clones and leaves some out. The sample shows some 160,000 clones, approximately 80% of them seen only once. The sequenced sample was PBMCs. These receptors were taken from a boy aged 2 to 10 in good health and CMV-seronegative.

The rearrangement uses TRBV4-1 and TRBJ2-4; no firm D call. Germline V gene lookup returns CDR1 MGHRA and CDR2 YSYEKL. The V end lost 4 bases, the J end lost 8 bases, and 9 bases lay between the germline ends. The CDR3 has 12 amino acids. Written as DNA, the CDR3 is TGCGCCAGCAGCCTCTCCAGCGACATTCAGTACTTC. It translates to CASSLSSDIQYF.

The J gene is TRBJ2-7, the V gene TRBV7-2; 7 bases match TRBD1. Germline CDR1 is SGHTA and CDR2 is FQGNSA. V gave up 4 bases and J gave up 6 bases; unmatched junction bases: 9. The CDR3 contains 14 residues. CDR3 region: CASSYRDSRAEQYF. In DNA, the CDR3 is TGTGCCAGCAGCTACCGGGACAGCCGTGCCGAGCAGTACTTC.

The V and J genes are TRBV19 and TRBJ2-7; 7 bases match TRBD2. The CDR3 is made up of 20 amino acids. Germline CDR1 and CDR2: LNHDA and SQIVND (reference sequence). V shed 1 base, J shed 3 bases, and the junction held 21 bases outside the gene matches. CDR3 region: CASSIGERGPHVHPYYEQYF. Here the CDR3 DNA reads TGTGCCAGTAGTATAGGAGAGCGGGGCCCGCACGTTCACCCTTACTACGAGCAGTACTTC. The full variable domain, with the rest looked up from reference TRBV19 and TRBJ2-7, is DGGITQSPKYLFRKEGQNVTLSCEQNLNHDAMYWYRQDPGQGLRLIYYSQIVNDFQKGDIAEGYSVSREKKESFPLTVTSAQKNPTAFYLCASSIGERGPHVHPYYEQYFGPGTRLTVT.

The chain joins TRBV5-4 to TRBJ2-3; 12 positions agree with TRBD2. V gave up 4 bases and J gave up 0 bases; unmatched junction bases: 6. Germline assignment: CDR1 SGHNT and CDR2 YYREEE (reference sequence). This CDR3 comprises 17 residues. The CDR3 spells CASSTILAGGSTDTQYF. CDR3 DNA: TGTGCCAGCAGCACTATCCTAGCGGGGGGGAGCACAGATACGCAGTATTTT.

The genes are TRBV6-5 and TRBJ2-1, with TRBD2 matching 7 bases. V gave up 7 bases and J gave up 1 base; unmatched junction bases: 1. Germline lookup yields CDR1 MNHEY and CDR2 SVGAGI. There are 13 residues in the CDR3. CDR3 protein: CASMRGSYNEQFF. The CDR3 nucleotides are TGTGCCAGCATGCGGGGGTCCTACAATGAGCAGTTCTTC.

This clone was counted a single time. The chain is built from TRBV4-1 and TRBJ1-1; no clear D. Trimming left V 8 bases short and J 1 base short, with 17 bases between. The germline gives CDR1 MGHRA, CDR2 YSYEKL. The CDR3 extends over 15 amino acids. The CDR3 here is CASQNPGRANTEAFF. The DNA for the CDR3 is TGCGCCAGCCAGAACCCGGGGAGGGCGAACACTGAAGCTTTCTTT.

The rearrangement links TRBV27 to TRBJ1-6; 9 bases align to TRBD1. The CDR3 loop spans 14 amino acids. Germline lookup yields CDR1 MNHEY and CDR2 SMNVEV (reference sequence). J lost 9 bases, V lost 5 bases, and 5 bases had no gene match. The CDR3 DNA reads TGTGCCAGCAGTCAACAGGGGGCGTTTTCACCCCTCCACTTT. Its protein product is CASSQQGAFSPLHF.

The V gene is TRBV6-6, the J gene TRBJ1-1; 7 nucleotides align to TRBD1. Per the germline V gene, CDR1 is MNHNY and CDR2 is SVGAGI (reference sequence). V dropped 6 bases and J dropped 3; count of bases not matched to a gene: 7. The CDR3 spans 14 residues. The CDR3 sequence is CASRPTGLDTEAFF. The DNA for the CDR3 is TGTGCCAGCAGACCGACAGGGTTGGACACTGAAGCTTTCTTT.

In this sample, this clone turned up a few times. This chain uses TRBV4-1 with TRBJ1-5, with TRBD1 identical over 8 bases. The germline V gene has CDR1 MGHRA and CDR2 YSYEKL. The CDR3 sequence is 15 residues long. The V segment lost 5 bases and the J segment 1 base; nucleotides outside the gene matches: 4. In DNA form, the CDR3 reads TGCGCCAGCAGCAAGGACAGGGCAAGCAATCAGCCCCAGCATTTT. It translates to CASSKDRASNQPQHF.

This clone appeared a few times. This chain uses TRBV4-1 with TRBJ2-7; TRBD2 matches 13 bases. Germline V gene sequence: CDR1 MGHRA, CDR2 YSYEKL. The length of the CDR3 is 17 residues. The trim removed 2 bases at V and 7 bases at J, leaving 11 bases unmatched. The CDR3 DNA sequence: TGCGCCAGCAGCCAATCGCCCGGACTAGCGGGAGCAAAGGAGCAGTACTTC. It is translated as CASSQSPGLAGAKEQYF.

The chain has TRBV28 and TRBJ2-1, with D perhaps TRBD2 (5 bases). V was shortened by 8 bases and J by 9 bases, with 20 bases between the two germline ends. Looked up from germline, CDR1 is MDHEN and CDR2 is SYDVKM. This CDR3 region has 14 residues. CDR3 DNA: TGTGCCAGCGCTAGCAGGAGTATCGAGCGTGAGCAGTTCTTC. Translating it yields CASASRSIEREQFF.

This chain joins TRBV6-5 and TRBJ2-5; D unclear. The DNA end favors TRBJ2-7, so the J call may be wrong. Looked up from germline, CDR1 is MNHEY and CDR2 is SVGAGI. This CDR3 comprises 15 residues. The DNA for the CDR3 is TGTGCCACCACTACCCGCGGCCATCGCACCTACGAGCAGTACTTC. As protein: CATTTRGHRTYEQYF.

The V gene is TRBV9, the J gene TRBJ2-3; D is possibly TRBD1 (5 bases). CDR1 SGDLS and CDR2 YYNGEE come from the germline V gene. V was trimmed by 2 bases and J by 4 bases, leaving 11 bases between them. CDR3 size: 14 residues. This CDR3 reads CASSVRTSPDTQYF. The CDR3 DNA is TGTGCCAGCAGCGTGAGGACATCCCCAGATACGCAGTATTTT.

This CDR3 reads CASSLIGQGKRTYEQYF. The DNA of the CDR3 is TGCGCCAGCAGCCTAATCGGTCAGGGCAAAAGGACCTACGAGCAGTACTTC. This sequence joins TRBV4-1 and TRBJ2-7; D is perhaps TRBD1 (5 bases). The germline V gene has CDR1 MGHRA and CDR2 YSYEKL. CDR3 size: 17 residues. Trimming pared 4 bases from V and 2 bases from J, leaving 21 bases between.

J is TRBJ2-5 and V is TRBV7-2; D is ambiguous. Germline values: CDR1 SGHTA, CDR2 FQGNSA. This CDR3 is 14 amino acids long. With 2 bases removed from V and 2 bases from J, the gap between germline ends came to 9 bases. CDR3 bases: TGTGCCAGCAGCTTAAGGCCAGGACAAGAGACCCAGTACTTC. Its translation: CASSLRPGQETQYF.

The genes are TRBV18 and TRBJ1-1, with 8 bases fitting TRBD1. The CDR3 covers 12 residues. Germline assignment: CDR1 KGHSH and CDR2 LQKENI. V lost 3 bases to trimming and J lost 11 bases; unmatched junction nucleotides: 5. CDR3 in amino acids: CASSPLTGDAFF. The CDR3, as DNA: TGTGCCAGCTCACCCTTGACAGGGGATGCTTTCTTT.

The CDR3 is CERGQGPIAKNIQYF. DNA for the CDR3: TGTGAGAGGGGACAGGGACCAATAGCCAAAAACATTCAGTACTTC. J is TRBJ2-4 and V is TRBV25-1; TRBD1 aligns across 9 bases. This CDR3 has 15 residues. Germline loops: CDR1 MGHDK, CDR2 SYGVNS.

The rearrangement uses TRBV11-3 and TRBJ2-1, with unresolved D. The CDR3 is made up of 16 amino acids. Trimming removed 1 base from V and 3 bases from J, with 13 bases in between. The germline CDR1 and CDR2 sequences are SGHNT and YENEEA. CDR3 DNA: TGTGCCAGCAGCTTAGTTATTGGCACCATCTACAATGAGCAGTTCTTC. Its protein product is CASSLVIGTIYNEQFF.

The chain employs TRBV29-1 and TRBJ2-7; weak D call: TRBD1 (6 bases). The CDR3 sequence is 15 residues long. Germline-derived CDR1 and CDR2 are SQVTM and ANQGSEA. V lost 7 bases and J lost 0, with 19 bases in between. This CDR3 is CSANLRDTPSYEQYF. In DNA form, the CDR3 reads TGCAGCGCCAACCTCCGGGACACCCCCTCCTACGAGCAGTACTTC.

V usage is TRBV9 and J usage is TRBJ1-5, with D maybe TRBD1 (6 bases). Germline assignment: CDR1 SGDLS and CDR2 YYNGEE. This CDR3 region has 13 residues. V was shortened by 5 bases and J by 7 bases, with 13 bases between the two germline ends. CDR3 sequence (DNA): TGTGCCAGCAGTCAGGGGTTGGACCAGCCCCAGCATTTT. It specifies CASSQGLDQPQHF.

The chain combines TRBV4-3 with TRBJ2-1, with TRBD2 identical over 8 bases. After removal of 0 bases from V and 11 bases from J, the junction contained 12 bases not matched to a gene. The CDR3 runs 16 residues. Germline V gene sequence: CDR1 LGHNA, CDR2 YSLEER. CDR3 amino acids: CASSQDSWREEPQQFF. CDR3 in DNA: TGCGCCAGCAGCCAAGATTCATGGCGGGAGGAGCCCCAGCAGTTCTTC.

This chain connects TRBV13 to TRBJ2-7, with D possibly TRBD2 on 5 matching bases. CDR1 PRHDT and CDR2 FYEKMQ come from the germline V gene (reference sequence). Trimming took 3 bases from V and 2 from J, leaving 38 bases between them. CDR3 length: 23 amino acids. The CDR3 sequence: CASSFLGLDFGPLKNTPPYEQYF. The DNA for the CDR3 is TGTGCCAGCAGCTTTTTAGGGCTGGACTTTGGGCCTCTAAAGAACACCCCCCCCTACGAGCAGTACTTC.

This chain connects TRBV9 to TRBJ2-2; the match to TRBD2 covers 7 bases. The germline V gene encodes CDR1 SGDLS and CDR2 YYNGEE. The CDR3 sequence is 17 residues long. Germline trimming cut 2 bases from V and 5 bases from J; bases unmatched to any gene: 12. Here the CDR3 reads CASSVGGDRGFTGELFF. The CDR3 DNA is TGTGCCAGCAGCGTTGGGGGGGATCGGGGTTTTACCGGGGAGCTGTTTTTT.

V is TRBV6-5 and J is TRBJ2-2; 13 nucleotides line up with TRBD2. The CDR3 sequence is 16 residues long. Losses at the gene ends were 4 bases for V and 4 bases for J; bases not matched to a gene: 3. Germline V gives CDR1 MNHEY, CDR2 SVGAGI. The CDR3 sequence is CASSLTSGGITGELFF. CDR3 bases: TGTGCCAGCAGTTTGACTAGCGGGGGGATCACCGGGGAGCTGTTTTTT.

The genes are TRBV5-8 and TRBJ1-1; D unresolved. The CDR3 spans 14 residues. V lost 1 base and J lost 0, with 7 bases in between. The germline V gene has CDR1 SGHTS and CDR2 YDEGEE. As DNA, the CDR3 is TGTGCCAGCAGCTTGCTAGGAATGAACACTGAAGCTTTCTTT. This gives the protein CASSLLGMNTEAFF.

The V call is TRBV6-5, the J call TRBJ1-2; maybe TRBD1 (5 bases). V was clipped by 6 bases and J by 4 bases, with 9 bases between them. The CDR3 runs to 12 residues. CDR1 is MNHEY and CDR2 is SVGAGI in the germline V gene. CDR3 in amino acids: CASRQDRYGYTF. The CDR3 nucleotides read TGTGCCAGCAGACAGGACCGCTATGGCTACACCTTC.

The V call is TRBV25-1, the J call TRBJ2-7, with 10 bases lining up with TRBD2. The ends lost 5 bases at V and 4 bases at J; junction bases unmatched: 8. The CDR3 spans 15 residues. CDR1 MGHDK and CDR2 SYGVNS come from the germline V gene. CDR3 amino acids: CASSQGTSGTYEQYF. The CDR3 DNA follows: TGTGCCAGCAGTCAGGGTACTAGCGGGACGTACGAGCAGTACTTC.

The chain carries TRBV18 and TRBJ1-4; TRBD1 is a possible D gene (6 bases). The CDR3 is made up of 16 amino acids. Germline assignment: CDR1 KGHSH and CDR2 LQKENI. V was clipped by 1 base and J by 8 bases, with 17 bases between them. CDR3 protein: CASSPLMNRAGEKLFF. The CDR3 nucleotides read TGTGCCAGCTCACCACTTATGAACAGGGCAGGCGAAAAACTGTTTTTT.

The J gene is TRBJ2-1, the V gene TRBV2; 8 bases map to TRBD1. Germline CDR1 reads SNHLY; CDR2 reads FYNNEI. The CDR3 extends over 17 amino acids. Trimming removed 6 bases from V and 7 bases from J; junction bases left unmatched: 17. CDR3: CASRESYRGAFLNEQFF. The CDR3 DNA reads as TGTGCCAGCAGGGAATCGTACAGGGGGGCTTTTTTGAATGAGCAGTTCTTC.

V usage is TRBV18 and J usage is TRBJ2-3, with a tentative D call TRBD1 (5 bases). Trimming left V 2 bases short and J 5 bases short, with 11 bases between. Germline assignment: CDR1 KGHSH and CDR2 LQKENI. This CDR3 region has 14 residues. The CDR3 loop reads CASSPITGQDTQYF. CDR3 bases: TGTGCCAGCTCACCAATCACAGGACAAGATACGCAGTATTTT.